These 19 T cell receptor beta chains were all obtained from the same sample, sequenced in a study of cytomegalovirus exposure and HLA in healthy donors. The PCR made use of 60 Vbeta and 13 Jbeta primers. The repertoire was sequenced with immunoSEQ multiplex PCR; TCRdb's copy has only in-frame clones and lacks some. Of roughly 70,000 clones listed, about 74% are singletons. The source material was PBMCs. The receptors shown here come from a human donor in good health.

This sequence joins TRBV5-6 and TRBJ1-5, with D perhaps matching TRBD1 (5 bases). V dropped 4 bases and J dropped 5 bases, with 16 bases sitting between them. The germline gives CDR1 SGHDT, CDR2 YYEEEE. The CDR3 is 15 amino acids. The CDR3 bases are TGTGCCAGCAGCCGCGGAAACGGAGGGGATCAGCCCCAGCATTTT. It is translated as CASSRGNGGDQPQHF.

V gene TRBV14 combines with J gene TRBJ1-1, with 7 bases lining up with TRBD1. The germline CDR1 and CDR2 sequences are SGHDN and FVKESK. The V gene end was trimmed by 5 bases and the J gene end by 0 bases; junction bases not matched to a gene: 6. The CDR3 consists of 15 residues. The CDR3 sequence is CASSATGTMNTEAFF. CDR3 DNA sequence: TGTGCCAGCAGCGCGACAGGGACCATGAACACTGAAGCTTTCTTT.

This clone was counted only a few times. The chain is built from TRBV5-1 and TRBJ2-1; 8 bases fit TRBD1. J was trimmed by 8 bases and V by 6 bases; bases with no gene match: 10. This CDR3 comprises 14 residues. Germline CDR1 is SGHRS and CDR2 is YFSETQ. CDR3 in amino acids: CASTFNGQGDEQFF. As DNA, the CDR3 is TGCGCCAGCACCTTCAACGGACAGGGTGATGAGCAGTTCTTC.

CDR3 in DNA: TGTGCCAGCAGTGTAGTGGGACAGGCCATTTACTACGAGCAGTACTTC. It yields the protein CASSVVGQAIYYEQYF. This chain connects TRBV25-1 to TRBJ2-7; 8 bases map to TRBD1. CDR1 is MGHDK and CDR2 is SYGVNS in the germline V gene. The V segment lost 4 bases and the J segment 3 bases; nucleotides outside the gene matches: 11. CDR3 size: 16 residues.

This rearrangement joins TRBV21-1 to TRBJ2-7; TRBD2 is the table's D call and was not checked against the DNA. TRBV21-1 is a documented pseudogene. This CDR3 has 13 residues. CDR3 DNA sequence: TGTGCCAGCAGCGTATACCGGGGGGACGAGCAGTACTTC. Encoded protein: CASSVYRGDEQYF.

This chain uses TRBV28 with TRBJ1-4; D perhaps matches TRBD1 (5 bases). The CDR3 has 14 amino acids. V lost 6 bases, J lost 6 bases, and 14 bases lay in between. Germline V gene sequence: CDR1 MDHEN, CDR2 SYDVKM. The CDR3 coding sequence is TGTGCCAGCAGGCAGGGAGGGAGGGATGAAAAACTGTTTTTT. It encodes CASRQGGRDEKLFF.

The chain combines TRBV9 with TRBJ2-2; D perhaps matches TRBD1 (6 bases). Trimming took 4 bases from V and 6 from J, leaving 13 bases between them. The CDR3 is 14 amino acids. Germline V gene sequence: CDR1 SGDLS, CDR2 YYNGEE. CDR3 DNA sequence: TGTGCCAGCAGCTCTGACAGGTTCGCCGGGGAGCTGTTTTTT. This codes for CASSSDRFAGELFF.

This chain links TRBV4-1 with TRBJ2-7; the D is unclear. The CDR3 is 15 residues long. Germline V gives CDR1 MGHRA, CDR2 YSYEKL. Deletions cut 0 bases from V and 1 base from J, with 10 bases between. This CDR3 is CASSQEELPSYEQYF. CDR3 DNA: TGCGCCAGCAGCCAAGAAGAACTTCCATCCTACGAGCAGTACTTC.

The sample holds a few counts of this clone. The chain combines TRBV6-6 with TRBJ2-1; TRBD2 matches at 10 bases. J lost 2 bases, V lost 3 bases, and 1 base had no gene match. The CDR3 is 15 residues long. Germline V lookup: CDR1 MNHNY, CDR2 SVGAGI (reference sequence). CDR3: CASSYSGGTYNEQFF. The CDR3 nucleotides are TGTGCCAGCAGTTATAGCGGGGGGACCTACAATGAGCAGTTCTTC.

This chain joins TRBV5-4 and TRBJ2-7; D is possibly TRBD1 (5 bases). V lost 0 bases to trimming and J lost 2 bases, with 9 bases between them. This CDR3 region has 14 residues. Per germline, CDR1 SGHNT and CDR2 YYREEE (reference sequence). CDR3 DNA: TGTGCCAGCAGCTTGGGACAGTCTACCTACGAGCAGTACTTC. This codes for CASSLGQSTYEQYF.

J is TRBJ1-2 and V is TRBV6-6, with D possibly matching TRBD1 (5 bases). The CDR3 runs to 14 residues. V lost 7 bases to trimming and J lost 7 bases, with 19 bases between them. CDR1 MNHNY and CDR2 SVGAGI come from the germline V gene (reference sequence). The CDR3 sequence is CASTPPGGTSGYTF. The CDR3 DNA is TGTGCCAGCACCCCCCCTGGAGGGACTAGTGGCTACACCTTC.

The rearrangement joins TRBV7-2 to TRBJ2-7; 7 nucleotides agree with TRBD2. The germline V gene has CDR1 SGHTA and CDR2 FQGNSA. After removal of 2 bases from V and 4 bases from J, the junction contained 5 bases not matched to a gene. The CDR3 extends over 14 amino acids. In DNA form, the CDR3 reads TGTGCCAGCAGCTTATTGCTAGCGGCGTACGAGCAGTACTTC. Translation: CASSLLLAAYEQYF. Based on the CDR3 plus reference TRBV7-2 and TRBJ2-7, the full variable domain is GAGVSQSPSNKVTEKGKDVELRCDPISGHTALYWYRQSLGQGLEFLIYFQGNSAPDKSGLPSDRFSAERTGGSVSTLTIQRTQQEDSAVYLCASSLLLAAYEQYFGPGTRLTVT.

V is TRBV19 and J is TRBJ2-1, with TRBD2 identical over 10 bases. The CDR3 loop spans 18 amino acids. Germline V gene lookup returns CDR1 LNHDA and CDR2 SQIVND (reference sequence). V trimming: 6 bases; J trimming: 1 base; junction bases outside the gene matches: 12. CDR3 protein: CASRRERLAGGSYNEQFF. DNA of the CDR3: TGTGCCAGTAGAAGAGAACGATTAGCGGGAGGTTCCTACAATGAGCAGTTCTTC. Looking up the rest from reference TRBV19 and TRBJ2-1 gives the full variable domain: DGGITQSPKYLFRKEGQNVTLSCEQNLNHDAMYWYRQDPGQGLRLIYYSQIVNDFQKGDIAEGYSVSREKKESFPLTVTSAQKNPTAFYLCASRRERLAGGSYNEQFFGPGTRLTVL.

The chain carries TRBV5-4 and TRBJ2-7, with D tentatively TRBD2 (6 bases). CDR1 and CDR2 from the germline V gene are SGHNT and YYREEE (reference sequence). V was pared by 0 bases and J by 4 bases, with 11 bases between. This CDR3 spans 14 amino acids. In DNA, the CDR3 is TGTGCCAGCAGCTTGGGGCTAGCGCCTTACGAGCAGTACTTC. Protein sequence: CASSLGLAPYEQYF.

The genes are TRBV5-1 and TRBJ1-2; D not certain. Looked up from germline, CDR1 is SGHRS and CDR2 is YFSETQ. The CDR3 covers 14 residues. With 0 bases removed from V and 3 bases from J, the gap between germline ends came to 9 bases. The CDR3: CASSLGGWDYGYTF. Written as DNA, the CDR3 is TGCGCCAGCAGCTTGGGAGGCTGGGACTATGGCTACACCTTC.

V usage is TRBV12-5 and J usage is TRBJ2-1; TRBD2 might be the D (6 bases). V was pared by 7 bases and J by 2 bases, with 9 bases between. Germline CDR1 LGHNT, CDR2 FRNRAP. The CDR3 is made up of 13 amino acids. The CDR3 spells CASEGGTYNEQFF. The CDR3 nucleotides are TGTGCTAGTGAAGGCGGGACCTACAATGAGCAGTTCTTC. Using reference TRBV12-5 and TRBJ2-1 for the parts outside the CDR3, the full variable domain is DARVTQTPRHKVTEMGQEVTMRCQPILGHNTVFWYRQTMMQGLELLAYFRNRAPLDDSGMPKDRFSAEMPDATLATLKIQPSEPRDSAVYFCASEGGTYNEQFFGPGTRLTVL.

The CDR3, as DNA: TGTGCCAGCAGCTTAGCGGGCTCCTACGAGCAGTACTTC. It translates to CASSLAGSYEQYF. The chain combines TRBV7-3 with TRBJ2-7; D possibly corresponds to TRBD2 (5 bases). V was clipped by 2 bases and J by 0 bases, with 5 bases between them. Germline lookup yields CDR1 SGHTA and CDR2 FQGTGA. This CDR3 region has 13 residues. Based on the CDR3 plus reference TRBV7-3 and TRBJ2-7, the full variable domain is GAGVSQTPSNKVTEKGKYVELRCDPISGHTALYWYRQSLGQGPEFLIYFQGTGAADDSGLPNDRFFAVRPEGSVSTLKIQRTERGDSAVYLCASSLAGSYEQYFGPGTRLTVT.

The V and J genes are TRBV5-5 and TRBJ1-1; D possibly corresponds to TRBD1 (5 bases). This CDR3 is 18 amino acids long. Germline CDR1 reads SGHKS; CDR2 reads YYEKEE (reference sequence). Trimming stripped 4 bases from V and 0 bases from J, with 22 bases between. This CDR3 reads CASSLFAGPGFMNTEAFF. In DNA form, the CDR3 reads TGTGCCAGCAGCCTGTTCGCGGGACCGGGGTTTATGAACACTGAAGCTTTCTTT.

This chain connects TRBV28 to TRBJ2-1; 8 nucleotides match TRBD2. Germline V gene data show CDR1 as MDHEN and CDR2 as SYDVKM. CDR3 length: 16 residues. The ends lost 4 bases at V and 10 bases at J; junction bases unmatched: 15. The CDR3 spells CASSSRGSGRGGEQFF. CDR3 sequence (DNA): TGTGCCAGCAGTTCGCGGGGGAGCGGGAGAGGGGGGGAGCAGTTCTTC.